These 28 T cell receptor beta chains share one sample of origin, sequenced in a study of T cells after somatic rescue of genetic block. The data were produced by immunoSEQ multiplex PCR, yet TCRdb's version contains in-frame clones alone and is incomplete. The sample lists about 70,000 clones, approximately 90% occurring once. Sample: peripheral blood mononuclear cells (PBMCs). The source of these receptors is a man in his forties.

CDR3 residues: CASSVSSGQGSYEQYF. The CDR3 nucleotides read TGTGCCAGCAGCGTATCCTCGGGACAGGGCTCCTACGAGCAGTACTTC. This chain uses TRBV9 with TRBJ2-7; 9 nucleotides agree with TRBD1. The V and J ends lost 1 base and 0 bases, in that order; junction bases with no gene match: 5. CDR3 length equals 16 residues. CDR1 is SGDLS, CDR2 YYNGEE, per germline.

The chain combines TRBV27 with TRBJ2-3, with 9 bases matching TRBD1. This CDR3 has 15 residues. Unmatched junction bases numbered 9, after V lost 7 bases and J lost 4 bases. The germline CDR1 and CDR2 sequences are MNHEY and SMNVEV (reference sequence). CDR3 sequence reads: CASIPGTGNPDTQYF. The CDR3, as DNA: TGTGCCAGCATCCCCGGGACAGGGAATCCAGATACGCAGTATTTT.

The chain employs TRBV10-2 and TRBJ1-5, with TRBD1 matching over 7 bases. CDR1 is WSHSY and CDR2 is SAAADI in the germline V gene. The J segment lost 4 bases and the V segment lost 8 bases, leaving 8 bases of the junction unmatched. The CDR3 runs 14 residues. CDR3 loop: CASQGTAGNQPQHF. CDR3 coding DNA: TGCGCCAGCCAAGGGACAGCCGGTAATCAGCCCCAGCATTTT.

Written as DNA, the CDR3 is TGTGCCAGTAGTACAGGACGGACAGTCCGGGAGACCCAGTACTTC. Protein: CASSTGRTVRETQYF. The chain is built from TRBV19 and TRBJ2-5, with a tentative D call TRBD1 (6 bases). Germline V gene sequence: CDR1 LNHDA, CDR2 SQIVND (reference sequence). The V end lost 4 bases, the J end lost 5 bases, and 17 bases lay between the germline ends. The CDR3 runs 15 residues.

V usage is TRBV10-3 and J usage is TRBJ1-1, with a possible D match to TRBD1 (6 bases). CDR3 length: 14 residues. Deletions cut 10 bases from V and 4 bases from J, with 19 bases between. Per germline, CDR1 ENHRY and CDR2 SYGVKD. CDR3 DNA sequence: TGTGCCACCCTCGAGGCAGGGGATGGCACTGAAGCTTTCTTT. This gives the protein CATLEAGDGTEAFF.

The chain couples TRBV6-1 to TRBJ1-2, with D possibly TRBD1 on 6 matching bases. Trimming took off 0 bases at V and 1 base at J, with 12 bases between the two ends. In germline, CDR1 is MNHNS, CDR2 SASEGT. The CDR3 totals 16 residues. CDR3 coding DNA: TGTGCCAGCAGTGAAGCTTGGACAGCGTATAACTATGGCTACACCTTC. Its translation: CASSEAWTAYNYGYTF.

This clone has just one count. Other DNA sequences of this sample code for an identical CDR3. The chain employs TRBV6-5 and TRBJ1-1; TRBD1 matches 8 bases. The CDR3 has 15 amino acids. Germline trimming cut 6 bases from V and 6 bases from J; bases unmatched to any gene: 12. CDR1 is MNHEY and CDR2 is SVGAGI in the germline V gene. Here the CDR3 reads CASRQRTGSRPEAFF. CDR3 DNA: TGTGCCAGCAGACAACGGACAGGGAGTAGGCCTGAAGCTTTCTTT.

J is TRBJ2-2 and V is TRBV5-6; 10 bases agree with TRBD2. Trimming removed 2 bases from V and 3 bases from J; junction bases left unmatched: 4. There are 16 residues in the CDR3. CDR1 is SGHDT and CDR2 is YYEEEE in the germline V gene. CDR3 nucleotides: TGTGCCAGCAGCTTAGGACTAGCGGAGCACACCGGGGAGCTGTTTTTT. It encodes CASSLGLAEHTGELFF.

The V gene is TRBV6-5, the J gene TRBJ1-6; D remains ambiguous. The germline V and J ends were trimmed by 0 bases and 7 bases, with 10 bases remaining between them. The length of the CDR3 is 15 residues. The germline V gene encodes CDR1 MNHEY and CDR2 SVGAGI. CDR3 sequence reads: CASSYSVQPNSPLHF. The CDR3 DNA reads as TGTGCCAGCAGTTACTCGGTCCAGCCCAATTCACCCCTCCACTTT.

The chain joins TRBV6-4 to TRBJ2-5; TRBD2 matches 8 bases. Germline values: CDR1 MRHNA, CDR2 SNTAGT. V shed 7 bases, J shed 9 bases, and the junction held 7 bases outside the gene matches. The CDR3 runs to 12 residues. The CDR3 DNA reads TGTGCCAGCACCGCGGGGGGTAGGCCCCAGTACTTC. This encodes CASTAGGRPQYF.

The genes are TRBV2 and TRBJ1-1; no definite D call. CDR3 length: 14 amino acids. Germline V gene sequence: CDR1 SNHLY, CDR2 FYNNEI. Trimming took off 1 base at V and 5 bases at J, with 11 bases between the two ends. This chain's CDR3 is CASSEEVRGTEAFF. CDR3 sequence (DNA): TGTGCCAGCAGTGAAGAAGTGCGGGGAACTGAAGCTTTCTTT.

The chain is built from TRBV13 and TRBJ2-2, with 9 bases that match TRBD1. There are 14 residues in the CDR3. CDR1 is PRHDT, CDR2 FYEKMQ, per germline (reference sequence). V lost 7 bases, J lost 1 base, and 1 base stayed unmatched. The CDR3 spells CASTGQGNTGELFF. CDR3 sequence (DNA): TGTGCCAGCACGGGACAGGGGAACACCGGGGAGCTGTTTTTT.

V gene TRBV7-9 combines with J gene TRBJ2-2; 10 bases fit TRBD2. Per germline, CDR1 SEHNR and CDR2 FQNEAQ (reference sequence). The CDR3 length is 18 residues. The ends lost 2 bases at V and 4 bases at J; junction bases unmatched: 10. The CDR3 loop reads CASSLWGKAGGPTGELFF. The CDR3 DNA is TGTGCCAGCAGCTTATGGGGGAAAGCGGGAGGGCCCACCGGGGAGCTGTTTTTT.

With regard to this clone: A junction boundary mismatches the germline segment, possibly from a read error. V gene TRBV7-8 combines with J gene TRBJ1-3, with D maybe TRBD1 (5 bases). The CDR3 sequence is 13 residues long. The germline V gene has CDR1 SGHVS and CDR2 FQNEAQ. The CDR3 bases are TGTGCCAGCAGCAGAGGGGCGACCTTCCACGTAAATTTT. Translation: CASSRGATFHVNF.

V is TRBV2 and J is TRBJ2-1; D call uncertain. V lost 4 bases and J lost 2, with 3 bases in between. This CDR3 spans 12 amino acids. Germline V gene lookup returns CDR1 SNHLY and CDR2 FYNNEI. Here the CDR3 reads CASSGPYNEQFF. CDR3 sequence (DNA): TGTGCCAGCAGTGGCCCCTACAATGAGCAGTTCTTC.

The V gene is TRBV18, the J gene TRBJ2-3; a weak D match, TRBD1 (5 bases). This CDR3 comprises 16 residues. Germline V CDR1 and CDR2: KGHSH, LQKENI. Trimming removed 0 bases from V and 0 bases from J, with 10 bases in between. The CDR3 loop is CASSPPKTVSTDTQYF. The CDR3 DNA reads as TGTGCCAGCTCACCACCGAAGACAGTTAGCACAGATACGCAGTATTTT.

This clone was seen once. The CDR3 loop reads CASSPRDSWGSRNSPLHF. The CDR3, as DNA: TGTGCCAGCAGCCCTCGGGACAGTTGGGGGAGCCGGAATTCACCCCTCCACTTT. The chain uses TRBV14 and TRBJ1-6; 7 bases line up with TRBD1. The germline V gene has CDR1 SGHDN and CDR2 FVKESK. Trimming took 4 bases from V and 7 from J; bases not matched to a gene: 16. This CDR3 is 18 amino acids long.

The chain links TRBV19 to TRBJ1-5; D remains unclear. The V end was cut by 9 bases, the J end by 5 bases, with 23 bases between. Germline V gives CDR1 LNHDA, CDR2 SQIVND (reference sequence). The CDR3 extends over 16 amino acids. DNA of the CDR3: TGTGCCAGCACTCCGGGGAAGGGCTTTAGGGATCAGCCCCAGCATTTT. This gives the protein CASTPGKGFRDQPQHF.

Here the CDR3 DNA reads TGTGCCAGCAGAAGGGACAGACGCACCGGGGAGCTGTTTTTT. Protein: CASRRDRRTGELFF. The chain links TRBV27 to TRBJ2-2; 7 bases match TRBD1. The trim removed 6 bases at V and 4 bases at J, leaving 5 bases unmatched. The CDR3 loop spans 14 amino acids. Germline values: CDR1 MNHEY, CDR2 SMNVEV (reference sequence).

The chain's CDR3 is CASSLGDRVYYGYTF. The CDR3, as DNA: TGTGCCAGCTCACTGGGGGACAGGGTCTACTATGGCTACACCTTC. The chain carries TRBV18 and TRBJ1-2, with 9 bases that match TRBD1. J lost 3 bases, V lost 4 bases, and 6 bases had no gene match. Per the germline V gene, CDR1 is KGHSH and CDR2 is LQKENI. The CDR3 is made up of 15 amino acids.

The chain links TRBV5-6 to TRBJ2-5, with TRBD1 matching over 10 bases. Unmatched junction bases numbered 4, after V lost 2 bases and J lost 3 bases. This CDR3 is built from 15 residues. Germline values: CDR1 SGHDT, CDR2 YYEEEE. CDR3 coding DNA: TGTGCCAGCAGCTTCCCGGGGACAGGGGAAGAGACCCAGTACTTC. Residues: CASSFPGTGEETQYF.

The V gene is TRBV2, the J gene TRBJ2-1, with D possibly matching TRBD2 (6 bases). The CDR3 is 15 amino acids. Germline loops: CDR1 SNHLY, CDR2 FYNNEI. The V and J ends lost 2 bases and 10 bases respectively, with 18 bases between them. The CDR3 DNA is TGTGCCAGCAGTGAAAGGGACTTTAGCCGCACGGAGCAGTTCTTC. Its protein is CASSERDFSRTEQFF.

The chain links TRBV5-1 to TRBJ2-6; D remains ambiguous. CDR3 length equals 16 residues. Germline-derived CDR1 and CDR2 are SGHRS and YFSETQ. V shed 0 bases and J shed 0 bases, with 7 bases lying between them. Here the CDR3 reads CASSLDTRSGANVLTF. The CDR3, as DNA: TGCGCCAGCAGCTTGGATACGCGCTCTGGGGCCAACGTCCTGACTTTC.

This clone was counted between two and nine times. The sample carries other DNA sequences with the same CDR3. The V gene is TRBV5-1, the J gene TRBJ2-7, with TRBD1 identical over 10 bases. There are 15 residues in the CDR3. After removal of 0 bases from V and 6 bases from J, the junction contained 6 bases not matched to a gene. CDR1 SGHRS and CDR2 YFSETQ come from the germline V gene. CDR3 nucleotide sequence: TGCGCCAGCAGCTTGGCCGGGACAGGGGTAGGCGAGCAGTACTTC. Residues: CASSLAGTGVGEQYF.

The CDR3 DNA is TGTGCCAGCAGTGAAAGGGCCGATGGGTATGGCTACACCTTC. Its protein product is CASSERADGYGYTF. V and J are TRBV2 and TRBJ1-2; D not resolved. V lost 2 bases, J lost 5 bases, and 12 bases lay in between. Germline V gene sequence: CDR1 SNHLY, CDR2 FYNNEI. This CDR3 has 14 residues.

The rearrangement joins TRBV6-7 to TRBJ2-5; D may be TRBD2 (6 bases). TRBV6-7 is annotated as an ORF whose role is uncertain. Trimming shortened V by 0 bases and J by 4 bases, and 18 bases separated the two germline ends. The CDR3 runs to 17 residues. The CDR3 protein is CASSYSPGLLGGETQYF. CDR3 nucleotide sequence: TGTGCCAGCAGTTACTCTCCCGGCCTACTGGGGGGAGAGACCCAGTACTTC.

This clone has just one count. This same CDR3 is encoded by further DNA sequences in the sample. V usage is TRBV29-1 and J usage is TRBJ1-5; a possible D gene is TRBD1 (5 bases). Trimming removed 8 bases from V and 0 bases from J, with 11 bases in between. The CDR3 contains 13 residues. Germline V gives CDR1 SQVTM, CDR2 ANQGSEA. For the CDR3, the DNA is TGCAGCCTCCCGGGGGGTAGCAATCAGCCCCAGCATTTT. Translated: CSLPGGSNQPQHF.

The J gene is TRBJ1-4, the V gene TRBV7-2; D ambiguous. CDR1 SGHTA and CDR2 FQGNSA come from the germline V gene. V was clipped by 2 bases and J by 8 bases, with 3 bases between them. The CDR3 sequence is 11 residues long. In DNA, the CDR3 is TGTGCCAGCAGCTTACGGGAAAAACTGTTTTTT. This sequence encodes CASSLREKLFF.